This T cell receptor beta chain was captured by sequencing in a study of blood T cell repertoires in COVID-19. Sequenced by immunoSEQ multiplex PCR; TCRdb stores in-frame clones only, minus some. The profile shows fewer than 350,000 clones, around 85% of them singletons. The CDR3 runs 14 residues. V dropped 4 bases and J dropped 8 bases, with 17 bases sitting between them. Germline V gene data show CDR1 as MDHEN and CDR2 as SYDVKM. The sample was PBMCs or T cells enriched from blood (not recorded which). This sequence was found in a woman aged 25 to 39 who had been exposed to COVID-19. The V and J genes are TRBV28 and TRBJ1-2; TRBD1 is a possible D gene (6 bases). The CDR3 region has the DNA TGTGCCAGCAGTTCACAGACAGGTATTAGGGGCTACACCTTC. Amino acids: CASSSQTGIRGYTF.